Listed here are 28 T cell receptor beta chains from one sample, sequenced in a study of tumor-infiltrating lymphocytes in primary liver carcinoma. RNA was extracted from whole blood without cell sorting, alongside germline DNA. The researchers produced TCR beta cDNA from 400 to 650 ng total RNA with a constant-region primer. Slightly modified ARM-PCR, run as three nested multiplex PCR rounds, produced the TCR beta libraries. Primers for the first two PCR rounds were TRBV1-TRBV30 forward primers and a C-beta reverse primer (roughly 9 cycles per round). TCRdb re-analysed the multiplex PCR reads in MiXCR, keeping a single row per CDR3 protein. The sample carries 200,000 or so distinct CDR3 sequences, around 60% recorded once. Sample: peripheral blood. The receptors were sampled from an older woman with primary liver carcinoma and hepatitis B virus infection.

For this clonotype: Because it lacks the conserved phenylalanine or tryptophan at the end, this CDR3 is likely a read error. V usage is TRBV12-3 or TRBV12-4 and J usage is TRBJ1-5; tentative D call: TRBD1 (6 bases). CDR3 length: 18 residues. The CDR3 spells CARSFGTTGFGKDQPQHY. The CDR3 nucleotides are TGTGCCCGCAGTTTTGGGACCACAGGGTTCGGGAAGGATCAGCCCCAGCATTAT.

The V gene is TRBV18, the J gene TRBJ1-4, with D maybe TRBD1 (6 bases). This CDR3 comprises 16 residues. V dropped 3 bases and J dropped 0 bases, with 11 bases sitting between them. Germline CDR1 is KGHSH and CDR2 is LQKENI. CDR3: CASSPGQISTNEKLFF. The CDR3 nucleotides are TGTGCCAGCTCACCCGGACAGATTTCAACTAATGAAAAACTGTTTTTT. Full variable domain (outside the CDR3, taken from reference TRBV18 and TRBJ1-4): NAGVMQNPRHLVRRRGQEARLRCSPMKGHSHVYWYRQLPEEGLKFMVYLQKENIIDESGMPKERFSAEFPKEGPSILRIQQVVRGDSAAYFCASSPGQISTNEKLFFGSGTQLSVL.

This clonotype was recorded a few times. The J gene is TRBJ2-7, the V gene TRBV20-1; 9 bases agree with TRBD2. The CDR3 totals 14 residues. Germline V gene lookup returns CDR1 DFQATT and CDR2 SNEGSKA (reference sequence). V was clipped by 6 bases and J by 0 bases; unmatched bases: 6. This CDR3 reads CSAGTSSGSYEQYF. The DNA of the CDR3 is TGCAGTGCCGGGACTAGCAGTGGCTCCTACGAGCAGTACTTC.

Remarks on this clonotype: A read error may account for a junction end that differs from germline. V usage is TRBV4-1 and J usage is TRBJ2-2, with 9 bases aligning to TRBD1. The CDR3 length is 16 residues. In germline, CDR1 is MGHRA, CDR2 YSYEKL. CDR3 nucleotides: TGCGACAGCAGCCAGACAGGGGGAAAATACACCGGGGAGCTGTTTTTT. Protein product: CDSSQTGGKYTGELFF.

This clonotype appeared a few times. A much larger clone lies one base from this, so it may be a read error. The chain couples TRBV6-1 to TRBJ2-5, with D perhaps matching TRBD2 (6 bases). The CDR3 covers 13 residues. Germline V CDR1 and CDR2: MNHNS, SASEGT. CDR3 bases: TGTGCCAGCAGTGCTAGCGACCAAGGGACCCAGTACTTC. Its translation is CASSASDQGTQYF.

This clonotype was seen repeatedly, ten times or more. The chain couples TRBV29-1 to TRBJ2-1; D call uncertain. CDR1 is SQVTM and CDR2 is ANQGSEA in the germline V gene. The CDR3 totals 13 residues. Trimming took off 3 bases at V and 2 bases at J, with 8 bases between the two ends. DNA of the CDR3: TGCAGCGTTGATTCCGTCCCCTACAATGAGCAGTTCTTC. This codes for CSVDSVPYNEQFF.

On this clonotype: The junction shows a germline mismatch at one end, possibly a read error. This sequence joins TRBV28 and TRBJ2-3; possible D gene TRBD2, 6 bases. Per germline, CDR1 MDHEN and CDR2 SYDVKM. This CDR3 contains 14 residues. The CDR3: CASPPSASTDMQYF. CDR3 DNA sequence: TGTGCCAGCCCTCCTAGCGCTAGCACAGATATGCAGTATTTT.

This clonotype appeared a few times. This rearrangement joins TRBV28 to TRBJ2-7; 9 nucleotides agree with TRBD1. The V and J ends lost 8 bases and 6 bases, in that order; junction bases with no gene match: 5. Germline V gene data show CDR1 as MDHEN and CDR2 as SYDVKM. CDR3 length equals 12 residues. CDR3 nucleotides: TGTGCCAGCCAGGGACAGGGACGCGAGCAGTACTTC. As protein: CASQGQGREQYF.

This clonotype was observed once. The junction differs from germline at one of its ends, possibly a read error. The CDR3 DNA sequence: TGCATCGCCACCGGGACGGAAATCTACGAACAGTACTTC. Its translation is CIATGTEIYEQYF. This sequence joins TRBV29-1 and TRBJ2-7, with D perhaps assigned TRBD1 or TRBD2 (5 bases each). The CDR3 has 13 amino acids. Germline CDR1 and CDR2: SQVTM and ANQGSEA.

In this sample, this clonotype turned up many times. The genes are TRBV28 and TRBJ2-7, with D perhaps matching TRBD1 (6 bases). This CDR3 spans 17 amino acids. The V end lost 3 bases, the J end lost 0 bases, and 18 bases lay between the germline ends. Germline V gene data show CDR1 as MDHEN and CDR2 as SYDVKM. Here the CDR3 reads CASSFQLRDTSSYEQYF. CDR3 DNA sequence: TGTGCCAGCAGTTTTCAACTCCGGGACACTTCCTCCTACGAGCAGTACTTC.

Note on this clonotype: The junction differs from germline at one of its ends, possibly a read error. V is TRBV11-2 and J is TRBJ2-7, with D maybe TRBD2 (6 bases). Germline lookup yields CDR1 SGHAT and CDR2 FQNNGV. The CDR3 runs 15 residues. The CDR3 sequence: CVSSLLTGVVYEQYF. DNA of the CDR3: TGTGTCAGCAGCTTATTGACGGGAGTGGTCTACGAGCAATACTTC.

This sequence joins TRBV4-1 and TRBJ2-7, with a possible D match to TRBD1 (5 bases). The germline gives CDR1 MGHRA, CDR2 YSYEKL. The ends were cut back, 1 base at V and 7 bases at J, with 11 bases in the middle. The CDR3 contains 13 residues. CDR3 in DNA: TGCGCCAGCAGCCAAGTTCGGAAGGGGGAGCAGTACTTC. It encodes CASSQVRKGEQYF.

The V and J genes are TRBV11-3 and TRBJ2-3; 8 positions agree with TRBD1. Unmatched junction bases numbered 5, after V lost 5 bases and J lost 1 base. The CDR3 has 15 amino acids. CDR1 SGHNT and CDR2 YENEEA come from the germline V gene. CDR3 sequence reads: CASSRVGQGTDTQYF. The DNA for the CDR3 is TGTGCCAGCAGCAGAGTGGGACAGGGCACAGATACGCAGTATTTT.

This clonotype showed up many times. This chain connects TRBV12-3 or TRBV12-4 to TRBJ2-1; tentatively, D is TRBD2 (5 bases). Deletions cut 7 bases from V and 0 bases from J, with 22 bases between. The CDR3 spans 18 residues. The CDR3 sequence is CASTGTRRGVRSYNEQFF. The DNA for the CDR3 is TGTGCCAGCACCGGCACTAGAAGAGGCGTCCGCTCCTACAATGAGCAGTTCTTC.

This rearrangement joins TRBV5-1 to TRBJ2-1; 12 bases align to TRBD2. The CDR3 is made up of 16 amino acids. Germline V gene lookup returns CDR1 SGHRS and CDR2 YFSETQ. The J segment lost 6 bases and the V segment lost 1 base, leaving 5 bases of the junction unmatched. DNA for the CDR3: TGCGCCAGCAGCTTGCTTCCTAGCGGGGGGGCCAATGAGCAGTTCTTC. This translates into CASSLLPSGGANEQFF. Variable domain in full (rest from reference TRBV5-1 and TRBJ2-1): KAGVTQTPRYLIKTRGQQVTLSCSPISGHRSVSWYQQTPGQGLQFLFEYFSETQRNKGNFPGRFSGRQFSNSRSEMNVSTLELGDSALYLCASSLLPSGGANEQFFGPGTRLTVL.

The rearrangement joins TRBV28 to TRBJ2-7; D tentatively reads TRBD1 or TRBD2 (5 bases each). Trimming stripped 6 bases from V and 5 bases from J, with 14 bases between. CDR3 length: 13 amino acids. CDR1 is MDHEN and CDR2 is SYDVKM in the germline V gene. The CDR3: CASRLGAANEQYF. The CDR3 DNA reads TGTGCCAGCAGACTAGGGGCGGCTAACGAGCAGTACTTC.

This clonotype was found once. The chain links TRBV19 to TRBJ1-1; TRBD1 agrees at 10 bases. J was trimmed by 2 bases and V by 4 bases; bases with no gene match: 10. Germline V gives CDR1 LNHDA, CDR2 SQIVND (reference sequence). There are 17 residues in the CDR3. The CDR3 sequence is CASSTGTGVSLNTEAFF. For the CDR3, the DNA is TGTGCCAGTAGTACCGGGACAGGGGTGTCCCTAAACACTGAAGCTTTCTTT.

The chain combines TRBV11-2 with TRBJ2-7; 9 positions agree with TRBD1. Germline V lookup: CDR1 SGHAT, CDR2 FQNNGV. With V trimmed by 5 bases and J by 0 bases, 5 bases remained unmatched. CDR3 length: 15 residues. Written as DNA, the CDR3 is TGTGCCAGCAGCATGTGGACAGGGGACTCCTACGAGCAGTACTTC. Its protein is CASSMWTGDSYEQYF.

About this clonotype: Compared with germline, one end of the junction differs, possibly owing to a read error. This rearrangement joins TRBV11-2 to TRBJ2-3, with TRBD2 as a possible D gene (6 bases). Germline CDR1 is SGHAT and CDR2 is FQNNGV. The CDR3 extends over 14 amino acids. The CDR3 sequence is CASSPRTITDMQYF. The CDR3 bases are TGTGCCAGCAGCCCCAGGACTATCACAGATATGCAGTATTTT. Variable domain in full (rest from reference TRBV11-2 and TRBJ2-3): EAGVAQSPRYKIIEKRQSVAFWCNPISGHATLYWYQQILGQGPKLLIQFQNNGVVDDSQLPKDRFSAERLKGVDSTLKIQPAKLEDSAVYLCASSPRTITDMQYFGPGTRLTVL.

A note on this clonotype: A single base separates this from a much larger clone, so it may be a read error. The chain links TRBV12-3 or TRBV12-4 to TRBJ2-7; TRBD2 agrees at 8 bases. The CDR3 has 14 amino acids. The CDR3 nucleotides are TGTACCAGCAGGACCGCCGGGACTAGGGGCGAGCAGTACTTC. The encoded protein is CTSRTAGTRGEQYF.

This sequence joins TRBV11-2 and TRBJ2-3; TRBD2 might be the D (7 bases). The CDR3 covers 15 residues. Per the germline V gene, CDR1 is SGHAT and CDR2 is FQNNGV. CDR3 sequence: CTNSPHRGGLDTQYF. The CDR3 coding sequence is TGTACCAACAGCCCACATAGGGGGGGCTTAGATACGCAGTATTTT.

The table lists this clonotype with a few counts. The rearrangement joins TRBV5-1 to TRBJ1-6; TRBD1 matches 7 bases. Germline CDR1 is SGHRS and CDR2 is YFSETQ. V dropped 6 bases and J dropped 4; count of bases not matched to a gene: 7. The CDR3 is made up of 15 amino acids. The CDR3 coding sequence is TGCGCCAGCAACGAAGGGACAGCATATAATTCACCCCTCCACTTT. This gives the protein CASNEGTAYNSPLHF.

This clonotype showed up just a few times. A much larger clone is a single base away; this may be a read error. The V call is TRBV6-5, the J call TRBJ2-7; D call uncertain. The CDR3 has 15 residues. V shed 2 bases and J shed 0 bases, with 11 bases lying between them. The germline gives CDR1 MNHEY, CDR2 SVGAGI. The CDR3 DNA is TGTGCCAGCAGTTACCTCCTCGGGTCCTCCTACGAGCAGTACTTC. Protein sequence: CASSYLLGSSYEQYF.

Points on this clonotype: This could be a read error, since a much larger clone is one nucleotide away. This sequence joins TRBV13 and TRBJ2-7; no clear D. The CDR3 is 16 residues long. The germline V gene encodes CDR1 PRHDT and CDR2 FYEKMQ (reference sequence). Trimming pared 4 bases from V and 0 bases from J, leaving 16 bases between. CDR3 nucleotides: TGTGCCAGCAGCTCACCAGTCAATCCGTACTCCTACGAGCAGTACTTC. Amino acid sequence: CASSSPVNPYSYEQYF. Variable domain in full (rest from reference TRBV13 and TRBJ2-7): AAGVIQSPRHLIKEKRETATLKCYPIPRHDTVYWYQQGPGQDPQFLISFYEKMQSDKGSIPDRFSAQQFSDYHSELNMSSLELGDSALYFCASSSPVNPYSYEQYFGPGTRLTVT.

About this clonotype itself: Compared with germline, one end of the junction differs, possibly owing to a read error. The CDR3: CANSSDRDEQYF. CDR3 DNA: TGTGCCAACAGCTCCGACAGGGACGAGCAGTACTTC. The chain links TRBV11-2 to TRBJ2-7, with TRBD1 matching 7 bases. The germline gives CDR1 SGHAT, CDR2 FQNNGV. The length of the CDR3 is 12 residues.

The chain carries TRBV25-1 and TRBJ2-5; TRBD2 aligns across 9 bases. Germline V lookup: CDR1 MGHDK, CDR2 SYGVNS. The CDR3 totals 13 residues. The V and J ends lost 6 bases and 1 base, in that order; junction bases with no gene match: 0. For the CDR3, the DNA is TGTGCCAGCAGGACTAGCGGCCAAGAGACCCAGTACTTC. Translated, it gives CASRTSGQETQYF. The full variable domain, its missing parts supplied by reference TRBV25-1 and TRBJ2-5, is EADIYQTPRYLVIGTGKKITLECSQTMGHDKMYWYQQDPGMELHLIHYSYGVNSTEKGDLSSESTVSRIRTEHFPLTLESARPSHTSQYLCASRTSGQETQYFGPGTRLLVL.

Notes on this clonotype: Germline is not matched at one junction end, which may reflect a read error. This chain links TRBV11-2 with TRBJ2-1; D is unresolved. Germline loops: CDR1 SGHAT, CDR2 FQNNGV. The CDR3 is 13 residues long. The CDR3 sequence is CASSLLPYNVQFF. CDR3 nucleotides: TGTGCCAGCAGCTTGTTGCCCTATAATGTGCAGTTCTTC.

The chain employs TRBV11-2 and TRBJ2-3, with 7 bases aligning to TRBD1. Germline CDR1 reads SGHAT; CDR2 reads FQNNGV. The CDR3 sequence is 17 residues long. Unmatched junction bases numbered 17, after V lost 9 bases and J lost 2 bases. The CDR3 sequence is CARSKHRRQGDTDTQYF. The CDR3 bases are TGTGCCAGGAGCAAGCATAGGCGTCAGGGGGACACAGATACGCAGTATTTT.